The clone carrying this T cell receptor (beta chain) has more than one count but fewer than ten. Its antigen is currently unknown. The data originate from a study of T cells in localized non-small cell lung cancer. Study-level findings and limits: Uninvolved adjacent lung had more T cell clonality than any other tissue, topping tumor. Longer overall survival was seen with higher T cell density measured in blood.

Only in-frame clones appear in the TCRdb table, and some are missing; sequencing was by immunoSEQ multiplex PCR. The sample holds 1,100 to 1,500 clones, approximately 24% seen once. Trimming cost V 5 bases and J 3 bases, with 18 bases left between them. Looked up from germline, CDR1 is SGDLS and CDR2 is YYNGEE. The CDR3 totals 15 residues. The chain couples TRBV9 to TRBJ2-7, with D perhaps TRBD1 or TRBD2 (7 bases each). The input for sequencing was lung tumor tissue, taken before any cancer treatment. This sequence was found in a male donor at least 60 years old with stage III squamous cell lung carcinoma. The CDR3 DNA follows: TGTGCCAGCAGACCCCAGGGGGGGGTAAGCTACGAGCAGTACTTC. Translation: CASRPQGGVSYEQYF. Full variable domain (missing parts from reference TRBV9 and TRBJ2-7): DSGVTQTPKHLITATGQRVTLRCSPRSGDLSVYWYQQSLDQGLQFLIQYYNGEERAKGNILERFSAQQFPDLHSELNLSSLELGDSALYFCASRPQGGVSYEQYFGPGTRLTVT.